Below, one T cell receptor beta chain is given with its context. This record belongs to a study of long-term antiretroviral therapy in people with HIV. The CDR3 loop spans 16 amino acids. The junction had 12 bases not matched to a gene; V was cut back by 5 bases and J by 4 bases. Germline lookup yields CDR1 LNHDA and CDR2 SQIVND (reference sequence). The run of the v3.0 immunoSEQ assay was at survey level. TCRdb's table, derived via immunoSEQ multiplex PCR, lists solely in-frame clones and lacks some. Here the sample spans tens of thousands of clones, roughly 93% being singletons. The specimen comprised unsorted PBMCs, sampled 7.6 years after starting antiretroviral therapy. The chain links TRBV19 to TRBJ1-2; 8 bases fit TRBD1. The source is a woman aged 40 to 50 with HIV. The CDR3 loop is CASSPSPGGAGYGYTF. DNA of the CDR3: TGTGCCAGTAGTCCCTCCCCAGGGGGCGCCGGCTATGGCTACACCTTC. The full variable domain, in which reference TRBV19 and TRBJ1-2 provide the parts outside the CDR3, is DGGITQSPKYLFRKEGQNVTLSCEQNLNHDAMYWYRQDPGQGLRLIYYSQIVNDFQKGDIAEGYSVSREKKESFPLTVTSAQKNPTAFYLCASSPSPGGAGYGYTFGSGTRLTVV.